One T cell receptor (beta chain) is described in this entry. Its antigen is as yet unknown. This entry belongs to a study of T-cell memory formation after mild COVID-19. Whole-study findings and limits: Memory cells collected pre-infection included some clones that later responded, suggesting cross-reactive memory joined.

The CDR3 loop spans 15 amino acids. Germline V lookup: CDR1 SGHTA, CDR2 FQGNSA. Trimming cost V 2 bases and J 2 bases, with 9 bases left between them. Constant-segment primers were used for 5'RACE, and the resulting TCR alpha and TCR beta cDNA libraries carried sample barcodes and UMIs. TCRdb re-derived calls from the 5' RACE reads in MiXCR, one entry per CDR3 protein. The profile covers about 110,000 distinct CDR3 sequences, with 15% to 20% appearing a single time and approximately 5.1% taken by the ten largest. The receptor was derived from a man aged 18 to 30 who had mild COVID-19 (a few samples of this study predate the infection). Cell type and time point are not known. The sample was PBMCs or a T cell subset sorted from them (not recorded which). The chain is built from TRBV7-2 and TRBJ1-4, with D unresolved. CDR3 amino acids: CASSLKRATNEKLFF. CDR3 in DNA: TGTGCCAGCAGCTTAAAGCGGGCTACTAATGAAAAACTGTTTTTT.